The 30 T cell receptor beta chains given below trace back to one sample, sequenced in a study of cytomegalovirus exposure and HLA in healthy donors. With 60 Vbeta and 13 Jbeta primers, the PCR was carried out. Method: immunoSEQ multiplex PCR; TCRdb's copy keeps in-frame clones and lacks some. The data hold under 55,000 clones, with 65% to 85% observed a single time. Sequencing used PBMCs. The receptors here all came from a man aged 18 to 30 in good health and CMV-seronegative.

This clone appeared a few times. CDR3 amino acids: CASISTSGLDEQYF. The CDR3 region has the DNA TGTGCCAGCATCTCTACTAGCGGATTAGACGAGCAGTACTTC. This chain uses TRBV7-8 with TRBJ2-7; the match to TRBD2 covers 8 bases. Unmatched junction bases numbered 10, after V lost 7 bases and J lost 5 bases. The CDR3 spans 14 residues. Germline V lookup: CDR1 SGHVS, CDR2 FQNEAQ. Full variable domain (remainder filled in from reference TRBV7-8 and TRBJ2-7): GAGVSQSPRYKVAKRGQDVALRCDPISGHVSLFWYQQALGQGPEFLTYFQNEAQLDKSGLPSDRFFAERPEGSVSTLKIQRTQQEDSAVYLCASISTSGLDEQYFGPGTRLTVT.

This clone was counted only a few times. V usage is TRBV20-1 and J usage is TRBJ2-1; no definite D call. Trimming removed 3 bases from V and 3 bases from J, with 3 bases in between. In germline, CDR1 is DFQATT, CDR2 SNEGSKA (reference sequence). There are 11 residues in the CDR3. The CDR3 DNA sequence: TGCAGTGCTAGCGGCTACAATGAGCAGTTCTTC. Protein: CSASGYNEQFF.

This sequence joins TRBV5-4 and TRBJ2-5, with TRBD2 matching 12 bases. Germline V gives CDR1 SGHNT, CDR2 YYREEE (reference sequence). V shed 4 bases and J 2 bases; nucleotides not matched to a gene: 15. The CDR3 spans 19 residues. The CDR3: CASSPMRRTSGDLQETQYF. In DNA, the CDR3 is TGTGCCAGCAGCCCAATGAGGAGGACTAGCGGGGACTTACAAGAGACCCAGTACTTC.

The chain has TRBV5-8 and TRBJ2-7; 10 positions match TRBD1. Germline loops: CDR1 SGHTS, CDR2 YDEGEE. CDR3 length: 16 amino acids. Losses at the gene ends were 4 bases for V and 6 bases for J; bases not matched to a gene: 13. CDR3 DNA: TGTGCCAGCAGCGCGTCCGGGACAGGGGTATCAGGCGAGCAGTACTTC. The encoded protein is CASSASGTGVSGEQYF.

The gene calls are TRBV28 and TRBJ1-5; the D gene is possibly TRBD1 (5 bases). This CDR3 region has 13 residues. V shed 11 bases and J shed 6 bases, with 17 bases lying between them. CDR1 and CDR2 from the germline V gene are MDHEN and SYDVKM. This CDR3 reads CAGSAGGTQPQHF. The CDR3 bases are TGTGCCGGCTCAGCCGGGGGAACTCAGCCCCAGCATTTT.

The J gene is TRBJ1-4, the V gene TRBV6-5; D is possibly TRBD1 (5 bases). The CDR3 runs 15 residues. Trimming cost V 0 bases and J 6 bases, with 11 bases left between them. Germline V lookup: CDR1 MNHEY, CDR2 SVGAGI. The CDR3 sequence is CASSYSGGWDEKLFF. For the CDR3, the DNA is TGTGCCAGCAGTTACTCGGGGGGTTGGGATGAAAAACTGTTTTTT.

V gene TRBV15 combines with J gene TRBJ2-2, with TRBD2 matching 7 bases. The CDR3 extends over 15 amino acids. Trimming cost V 3 bases and J 0 bases; bases outside gene matches: 1. In germline, CDR1 is LNHNV, CDR2 YYDKDF (reference sequence). Here the CDR3 DNA reads TGTGCCACCAGCAGTGGACTAGCGAACACCGGGGAGCTGTTTTTT. Translated: CATSSGLANTGELFF.

This rearrangement joins TRBV15 to TRBJ2-7; D unclear. The V gene lost 1 base and the J gene lost 7 bases, with 8 bases spanning the gap. This CDR3 region has 12 residues. Germline lookup yields CDR1 LNHNV and CDR2 YYDKDF (reference sequence). The CDR3 protein is CATSRATGEQYF. The CDR3 bases are TGTGCCACCAGCAGAGCTACCGGGGAGCAGTACTTC.

V gene TRBV28 combines with J gene TRBJ1-1; D is undetermined. The V end was cut by 2 bases, the J end by 2 bases, with 9 bases between. This CDR3 comprises 14 residues. The germline gives CDR1 MDHEN, CDR2 SYDVKM. Written as DNA, the CDR3 is TGTGCCAGCAGTTTAACGGGTACAAACACTGAAGCTTTCTTT. Residues: CASSLTGTNTEAFF.

The gene calls are TRBV6-1 and TRBJ2-7; perhaps TRBD1 as D (5 bases). This CDR3 spans 14 amino acids. Germline CDR1 is MNHNS and CDR2 is SASEGT. The V and J ends lost 6 bases and 3 bases respectively, with 15 bases between them. The CDR3 reads CASSESGRDYEQYF. The CDR3 region has the DNA TGTGCCAGCAGCGAGTCGGGCAGGGACTACGAGCAGTACTTC.

A remark on this clone: Distinct nucleotide sequences in the sample also encode this CDR3. The gene calls are TRBV6-5 and TRBJ2-7, with D perhaps TRBD2 (5 bases). V lost 2 bases and J 0 bases, leaving 8 bases between the germline ends. The CDR3 loop spans 14 amino acids. Looked up from germline, CDR1 is MNHEY and CDR2 is SVGAGI. CDR3 residues: CASSYTGSSYEQYF. CDR3 coding DNA: TGTGCCAGCAGTTACACGGGGAGCTCCTACGAGCAGTACTTC.

V gene TRBV4-2 combines with J gene TRBJ1-5, with D unclear. This CDR3 region has 17 residues. V lost 0 bases to trimming and J lost 1 base, with 13 bases between them. The germline V gene encodes CDR1 LGHNA and CDR2 YNFKEQ. CDR3 bases: TGTGCCAGCAGCCAAGACCGAGACGGGAAAAGCAATCAGCCCCAGCATTTT. Translating gives CASSQDRDGKSNQPQHF.

The rearrangement joins TRBV28 to TRBJ2-2, with D possibly matching TRBD1 (6 bases). The V and J ends lost 5 bases and 14 bases respectively, with 24 bases between them. This CDR3 has 15 residues. Germline CDR1 and CDR2: MDHEN and SYDVKM. CDR3: CASSGAGVVRPELFF. For the CDR3, the DNA is TGTGCCAGCAGTGGGGCAGGGGTTGTCCGGCCCGAACTGTTTTTT.

The chain employs TRBV18 and TRBJ1-4, with D perhaps TRBD1 (6 bases). V was cut by 3 bases and J by 5 bases, with 10 bases left in between. The CDR3 has 14 residues. Germline CDR1 reads KGHSH; CDR2 reads LQKENI. The CDR3 DNA follows: TGTGCCAGCTCACCGGGACAAGAAAATGAAAAACTGTTTTTT. Its translation: CASSPGQENEKLFF.

The chain is built from TRBV6-5 and TRBJ2-7, with 10 bases that match TRBD1. Germline CDR1 and CDR2: MNHEY and SVGAGI. J was trimmed by 0 bases and V by 5 bases; bases with no gene match: 1. This CDR3 is built from 14 residues. Here the CDR3 reads CASSRDRGSYEQYF. CDR3 coding DNA: TGTGCCAGCAGTAGGGACAGGGGCTCCTACGAGCAGTACTTC.

The chain employs TRBV6-1 and TRBJ2-7; unclear D gene. Per germline, CDR1 MNHNS and CDR2 SASEGT. The CDR3 extends over 13 amino acids. Trimming removed 0 bases at V and 6 bases at J, with 9 bases between. CDR3 loop: CASSEAAPTEQYF. The CDR3, as DNA: TGTGCCAGCAGTGAAGCGGCACCAACCGAGCAGTACTTC.

The rearrangement joins TRBV15 to TRBJ2-1, with 8 bases lining up with TRBD1. V lost 5 bases and J lost 6; bases outside the gene matches: 6. CDR3 length: 14 amino acids. Germline CDR1 reads LNHNV; CDR2 reads YYDKDF (reference sequence). The CDR3: CATSLDRVSNEQFF. The DNA for the CDR3 is TGTGCCACCAGCCTGGACAGGGTCTCCAATGAGCAGTTCTTC.

The chain has TRBV28 and TRBJ1-2; D possibly corresponds to TRBD1 (6 bases). This CDR3 is 13 amino acids long. CDR1 MDHEN and CDR2 SYDVKM come from the germline V gene. V lost 7 bases, J lost 8 bases, and 17 bases lay in between. The CDR3 sequence is CASTQEQGRGYTF. Here the CDR3 DNA reads TGTGCCAGCACCCAAGAACAGGGTCGGGGCTACACCTTC.

The sample holds one count of this clone. This rearrangement joins TRBV29-1 to TRBJ2-7, with TRBD1 as a possible D gene (5 bases). Between the trimmed V and J ends, which lost 1 base and 6 bases, there was a span of 16 bases. The germline V gene encodes CDR1 SQVTM and CDR2 ANQGSEA. The CDR3 totals 14 residues. The CDR3 spells CSVEVEGRAREQYF. The CDR3 bases are TGCAGCGTTGAAGTTGAAGGCAGGGCACGCGAGCAGTACTTC.

V and J are TRBV4-3 and TRBJ1-3, with D tentatively TRBD1 (5 bases). This CDR3 is built from 15 residues. Germline CDR1 is LGHNA and CDR2 is YSLEER. V was clipped by 0 bases and J by 1 base, with 7 bases between them. This CDR3 is CASSQDRASGNTIYF. The CDR3 region has the DNA TGCGCCAGCAGCCAAGACAGGGCTTCTGGAAACACCATATATTTT.

The chain uses TRBV27 and TRBJ1-2; no clear D. V shed 0 bases and J shed 7 bases, with 15 bases lying between them. Looked up from germline, CDR1 is MNHEY and CDR2 is SMNVEV (reference sequence). The CDR3 is made up of 15 amino acids. DNA of the CDR3: TGTGCCAGCAGTTTATCGAGGACTCCCAGCGGTGGCTACACCTTC. This sequence encodes CASSLSRTPSGGYTF.

This clone appeared a few times. The gene calls are TRBV5-5 and TRBJ2-5, with TRBD2 matching over 14 bases. The CDR3 has 17 residues. From germline, CDR1 is SGHKS and CDR2 YYEKEE (reference sequence). V lost 0 bases to trimming and J lost 1 base; unmatched junction nucleotides: 2. The CDR3 is CASSLGLAGGGQETQYF. The DNA of the CDR3 is TGTGCCAGCAGCTTGGGACTAGCGGGAGGGGGCCAAGAGACCCAGTACTTC.

The chain uses TRBV29-1 and TRBJ1-1; D remains ambiguous. Deletions cut 0 bases from V and 4 bases from J, with 6 bases between. The CDR3 runs to 12 residues. Looked up from germline, CDR1 is SQVTM and CDR2 is ANQGSEA. CDR3 amino acids: CSVEEESTEAFF. CDR3 nucleotides: TGCAGCGTTGAAGAGGAGAGCACTGAAGCTTTCTTT. The complete variable domain, with remaining parts taken from reference TRBV29-1 and TRBJ1-1, reads SAVISQKPSRDICQRGTSLTIQCQVDSQVTMMFWYRQQPGQSLTLIATANQGSEATYESGFVIDKFPISRPNLTFSTLTVSNMSPEDSSIYLCSVEEESTEAFFGQGTRLTVV.

This chain uses TRBV5-1 with TRBJ2-1; 12 bases agree with TRBD2. V shed 0 bases and J 0 bases; nucleotides not matched to a gene: 1. CDR1 is SGHRS and CDR2 is YFSETQ in the germline V gene. The CDR3 runs to 17 residues. CDR3: CASSLETSGSSYNEQFF. CDR3 in DNA: TGCGCCAGCAGCTTGGAGACTAGCGGGAGCTCCTACAATGAGCAGTTCTTC.

The genes are TRBV29-1 and TRBJ2-5, with D uncertain. The germline V and J ends were trimmed by 0 bases and 2 bases, with 7 bases remaining between them. The V gene's germline CDR1 is SQVTM and CDR2 ANQGSEA. CDR3 length: 13 amino acids. CDR3 loop: CSVEDPQQETQYF. The CDR3 bases are TGCAGCGTTGAAGATCCACAGCAAGAGACCCAGTACTTC.

V is TRBV2 and J is TRBJ2-1, with D possibly TRBD1 on 6 matching bases. The CDR3 contains 16 residues. Germline assignment: CDR1 SNHLY and CDR2 FYNNEI. V shed 2 bases and J shed 0 bases, with 11 bases lying between them. This chain's CDR3 is CASSEIGQSSYNEQFF. In DNA, the CDR3 is TGTGCCAGCAGTGAAATCGGACAGAGCTCCTACAATGAGCAGTTCTTC.

This rearrangement joins TRBV5-6 to TRBJ2-1, with 9 bases identical to TRBD2. CDR3 length: 16 amino acids. Germline V gene data show CDR1 as SGHDT and CDR2 as YYEEEE. Losses at the gene ends were 7 bases for V and 5 bases for J; bases not matched to a gene: 13. DNA of the CDR3: TGTGCCAGCGGGAGCGGGAGGCCTCCACTTAACAATGAGCAGTTCTTC. It encodes CASGSGRPPLNNEQFF.

This sequence joins TRBV5-1 and TRBJ1-1; D unresolved. From germline, CDR1 is SGHRS and CDR2 YFSETQ. V lost 3 bases and J 3 bases, leaving 9 bases between the germline ends. This CDR3 has 13 amino acids. CDR3 in DNA: TGCGCCAGCAGCTCCGCCGGGGACACTGAAGCTTTCTTT. Protein: CASSSAGDTEAFF.

This clone was recorded only once. Here the CDR3 reads CSVEGGHGRFEQYF. The CDR3 DNA follows: TGCAGCGTTGAAGGGGGACATGGTCGTTTCGAGCAGTACTTC. This chain uses TRBV29-1 with TRBJ2-5; D is perhaps TRBD1 (6 bases). The end of the DNA fits TRBJ2-7 better, so the J call may be wrong. This CDR3 has 14 residues. The germline CDR1 and CDR2 sequences are SQVTM and ANQGSEA.

This chain links TRBV5-6 with TRBJ1-1; no reliable D call. The V gene lost 4 bases and the J gene lost 0 bases, with 7 bases spanning the gap. The CDR3 runs to 13 residues. From germline, CDR1 is SGHDT and CDR2 YYEEEE. The CDR3 sequence: CASSVGVNTEAFF. For the CDR3, the DNA is TGTGCCAGCAGCGTCGGTGTGAACACTGAAGCTTTCTTT.